Shown below are 27 T cell receptor beta chains from a single sample sequenced in a study of identical twins. TCRdb analysed the 5' RACE reads with MiXCR anew, one entry per CDR3 protein. The sample has fewer than 500,000 distinct CDR3 sequences; more than 13% are singletons. The data also belong to a second study, concerning yellow fever vaccine responses in identical twins.

The source material was CD4+ T cells sorted from blood. Receptors were obtained from a woman between 18 and 30 years old in good health.

This clonotype appeared a few times. The rearrangement joins TRBV7-2 to TRBJ1-2; 9 bases are shared with TRBD1. Germline CDR1 and CDR2: SGHTA and FQGNSA. The CDR3 has 14 residues. The V segment lost 5 bases and the J segment 8 bases; nucleotides outside the gene matches: 9. This CDR3 is CASSIPGQGGGYTF. DNA for the CDR3: TGTGCCAGCAGCATACCGGGACAGGGCGGAGGCTACACCTTC.

The CDR3 loop is CASTNRGMSNQPQHF. CDR3 DNA sequence: TGTGCCAGCACAAACCGGGGGATGAGCAATCAGCCCCAGCATTTT. The chain employs TRBV2 and TRBJ1-5, with D possibly being TRBD1 (5 bases). Germline lookup yields CDR1 SNHLY and CDR2 FYNNEI. The CDR3 loop spans 15 amino acids. The V end was cut by 7 bases, the J end by 1 base, with 14 bases between.

The rearrangement uses TRBV13 and TRBJ2-4; TRBD2 aligns across 7 bases. Losses at the gene ends were 3 bases for V and 6 bases for J; bases not matched to a gene: 11. The CDR3 covers 16 residues. Germline V gene data show CDR1 as PRHDT and CDR2 as FYEKMQ (reference sequence). The CDR3 loop is CASSLGSGLRGNIQYF. The CDR3 DNA is TGTGCCAGCAGCTTGGGATCGGGACTACGGGGAAACATTCAGTACTTC.

The V call is TRBV7-2, the J call TRBJ1-5; 7 bases match TRBD1. The germline CDR1 and CDR2 sequences are SGHTA and FQGNSA. The V gene end was trimmed by 5 bases and the J gene end by 6 bases; junction bases not matched to a gene: 7. The CDR3 consists of 14 residues. Written as DNA, the CDR3 is TGTGCCAGCAGCAAGGAGACAGGGTCTCAGCCCCAGCATTTT. It translates to CASSKETGSQPQHF.

The sample holds a few counts of this clonotype. The chain couples TRBV5-1 to TRBJ1-1, with 8 bases fitting TRBD1. The J segment lost 9 bases and the V segment lost 0 bases, leaving 7 bases of the junction unmatched. CDR1 is SGHRS and CDR2 is YFSETQ in the germline V gene. The CDR3 length is 14 residues. The CDR3 sequence is CASSLGGDRTQAFF. In DNA, the CDR3 is TGCGCCAGCAGCTTGGGGGGGGACAGGACCCAAGCTTTCTTT.

The chain links TRBV6-1 to TRBJ2-5; 7 bases are a match to TRBD1. This CDR3 is built from 14 residues. V lost 4 bases and J lost 2; bases outside the gene matches: 4. Per the germline V gene, CDR1 is MNHNS and CDR2 is SASEGT. The CDR3 DNA reads as TGTGCCAGCAGTGTCCAGGGGGAACAAGAGACCCAGTACTTC. Translated: CASSVQGEQETQYF.

The rearrangement links TRBV20-1 to TRBJ1-1; D uncertain. V lost 3 bases and J 5 bases, leaving 16 bases between the germline ends. CDR3 length: 14 residues. CDR1 is DFQATT and CDR2 is SNEGSKA in the germline V gene (reference sequence). Here the CDR3 DNA reads TGCAGTGCTAGGGACCGGAGGGCGAGGACTGAAGCTTTCTTT. Residues: CSARDRRARTEAFF.

This clonotype was detected only a few times. V and J are TRBV24-1 and TRBJ2-4; D is unresolved. Per the germline V gene, CDR1 is KGHDR and CDR2 is SFDVKD. V lost 4 bases, J lost 5 bases, and 5 bases lay in between. The CDR3 has 12 amino acids. The CDR3 protein is CATSDTQNIQYF. CDR3 DNA: TGTGCCACCAGTGACACCCAAAACATTCAGTACTTC.

This clonotype came up many times. The chain joins TRBV12-3 or TRBV12-4 to TRBJ1-5; D is unresolved. Trimming cost V 8 bases and J 5 bases, with 7 bases left between them. The CDR3 spans 11 residues. The CDR3 DNA sequence: TGTGCCAGCGGCCCTTATCAGCCCCAGCATTTT. This gives the protein CASGPYQPQHF.

J is TRBJ2-7 and V is TRBV11-2, with 7 positions matching TRBD1. The germline gives CDR1 SGHAT, CDR2 FQNNGV. The CDR3 has 15 amino acids. The junction had 9 bases not matched to a gene; V was cut back by 7 bases and J by 0 bases. CDR3 sequence reads: CASISRTGISYEQYF. The CDR3 DNA reads TGTGCCAGCATCTCGCGGACAGGCATCTCCTACGAGCAGTACTTC.

The chain carries TRBV20-1 and TRBJ1-5; D uncertain. Per germline, CDR1 DFQATT and CDR2 SNEGSKA (reference sequence). CDR3 length: 13 residues. V lost 6 bases and J lost 1, with 10 bases in between. CDR3 sequence reads: CSAARPSNQPQHF. The DNA of the CDR3 is TGCAGTGCCGCCAGGCCCAGCAATCAGCCCCAGCATTTT.

In this sample, this clonotype turned up a few times. This chain uses TRBV18 with TRBJ2-3; the D gene is possibly TRBD1 (5 bases). Germline values: CDR1 KGHSH, CDR2 LQKENI. The CDR3 sequence is 16 residues long. V was trimmed by 0 bases and J by 4 bases, leaving 14 bases between them. This chain's CDR3 is CASSPPGQGRPDTQYF. For the CDR3, the DNA is TGTGCCAGCTCACCACCGGGCCAGGGAAGGCCAGATACGCAGTATTTT.

The genes are TRBV28 and TRBJ1-4; D ambiguous. The CDR3 has 14 residues. With 3 bases removed from V and 5 bases from J, the gap between germline ends came to 10 bases. The V gene's germline CDR1 is MDHEN and CDR2 SYDVKM. The CDR3 protein is CASSLGGVNEKLFF. CDR3 DNA sequence: TGTGCCAGCAGTTTGGGTGGAGTGAATGAAAAACTGTTTTTT.

This chain connects TRBV5-1 to TRBJ2-7; D remains unclear. V was shortened by 0 bases and J by 4 bases, with 11 bases between the two germline ends. This CDR3 has 14 residues. Germline V gene lookup returns CDR1 SGHRS and CDR2 YFSETQ. DNA of the CDR3: TGCGCCAGCAGCTTGGTGTGCGGTTTGTACGAGCAGTACTTC. Residues: CASSLVCGLYEQYF.

The genes are TRBV5-1 and TRBJ2-5, with D tentatively TRBD1 or TRBD2 (6 bases each). V was clipped by 5 bases and J by 3 bases, with 11 bases between them. From germline, CDR1 is SGHRS and CDR2 YFSETQ. This CDR3 contains 13 residues. The CDR3 sequence: CASRPRGEETQYF. The CDR3 DNA reads as TGCGCCAGCAGACCGAGGGGGGAAGAGACCCAGTACTTC.

The gene calls are TRBV20-1 and TRBJ2-2, with 7 bases that match TRBD2. V lost 5 bases to trimming and J lost 6 bases; unmatched junction nucleotides: 15. Germline V lookup: CDR1 DFQATT, CDR2 SNEGSKA (reference sequence). The CDR3 has 16 residues. CDR3 nucleotide sequence: TGCAGTGCTCCTTCCCGGACTAGTGACCCCTCCGGGGAGCTGTTTTTT. This gives the protein CSAPSRTSDPSGELFF.

The V and J genes are TRBV29-1 and TRBJ2-5; D ambiguous. The CDR3 has 13 residues. V was trimmed by 1 base and J by 4 bases, leaving 10 bases between them. Germline V gene lookup returns CDR1 SQVTM and CDR2 ANQGSEA. CDR3 residues: CSVEVGGIETQYF. The CDR3 coding sequence is TGCAGCGTTGAAGTCGGTGGGATAGAGACCCAGTACTTC.

The CDR3 DNA follows: TGCGCCAGCAGCGAACCGGCCGGGGAGCTGTTTTTT. The encoded protein is CASSEPAGELFF. This chain uses TRBV5-1 with TRBJ2-2; D is ambiguous. The V and J ends lost 4 bases and 6 bases respectively, with 7 bases between them. The CDR3 has 12 amino acids. Germline V gene lookup returns CDR1 SGHRS and CDR2 YFSETQ.

At least ten counts were recorded for this clonotype. The V and J genes are TRBV7-2 and TRBJ2-7, with 9 nucleotides matching TRBD2. J gave up 4 bases and V 1 base, and 2 bases lay outside the gene matches. Germline CDR1 reads SGHTA; CDR2 reads FQGNSA. There are 14 residues in the CDR3. CDR3 region: CASSLGGLAYEQYF. CDR3 DNA sequence: TGTGCCAGCAGCTTAGGGGGACTAGCTTACGAGCAGTACTTC.

The chain employs TRBV18 and TRBJ1-5; D is uncertain. This CDR3 contains 13 residues. The germline V gene encodes CDR1 KGHSH and CDR2 LQKENI. The V end was cut by 1 base, the J end by 6 bases, with 7 bases between. The CDR3 bases are TGTGCCAGCTCACCACGAGGGTTTCAGCCCCAGCATTTT. This codes for CASSPRGFQPQHF.

The rearrangement joins TRBV19 to TRBJ1-5; D ambiguous. The CDR3 contains 12 residues. Germline CDR1 reads LNHDA; CDR2 reads SQIVND (reference sequence). V lost 7 bases and J lost 7, with 11 bases in between. CDR3 region: CASNSGRQPQHF. The CDR3 coding sequence is TGTGCCAGTAATTCGGGCCGGCAGCCCCAGCATTTT.

This clonotype was detected many times. The genes are TRBV12-3 or TRBV12-4 and TRBJ2-1, with TRBD2 matching over 9 bases. V shed 3 bases, J shed 2 bases, and the junction held 2 bases outside the gene matches. This CDR3 contains 15 residues. Written as DNA, the CDR3 is TGTGCCAGCAGTTTGGCGGGGGGGCCCTACAATGAGCAGTTCTTC. As protein: CASSLAGGPYNEQFF.

This clonotype occurred many times. This chain joins TRBV5-4 and TRBJ2-7; 8 bases agree with TRBD1. Trimming cost V 4 bases and J 2 bases; bases outside gene matches: 17. The CDR3 runs to 18 residues. The germline gives CDR1 SGHNT, CDR2 YYREEE (reference sequence). The DNA of the CDR3 is TGTGCCAGCAGCCCCCCCTTCAGGGGGCGGAACGCCACCTACGAGCAGTACTTC. Translation gives CASSPPFRGRNATYEQYF.

This chain connects TRBV7-2 to TRBJ2-5; a weak D match, TRBD1 (6 bases). CDR3 length: 14 residues. Germline V gene sequence: CDR1 SGHTA, CDR2 FQGNSA. Trimming removed 6 bases from V and 5 bases from J, with 16 bases in between. CDR3 sequence: CASRRWAGVETQYF. DNA of the CDR3: TGTGCCAGCAGGCGCTGGGCAGGGGTGGAGACCCAGTACTTC.

This clonotype was seen only a few times. The rearrangement uses TRBV6-2 or TRBV6-3 and TRBJ2-2; D gene unclear. The CDR3 runs to 13 residues. Germline CDR1 is MNHEY and CDR2 is SVGEGT. The V end lost 7 bases, the J end lost 8 bases, and 14 bases lay between the germline ends. The CDR3 DNA reads as TGTGCCAGCACCAACAAAGCAGCGGGGGAGCTGTTTTTT. This encodes CASTNKAAGELFF.

The chain joins TRBV11-3 to TRBJ2-2; D possibly matches TRBD1 or TRBD2 (5 bases each). Trimming removed 1 base from V and 6 bases from J, with 15 bases in between. Germline values: CDR1 SGHNT, CDR2 YENEEA. The CDR3 extends over 16 amino acids. CDR3 in amino acids: CASSLGGRRSAGELFF. DNA for the CDR3: TGTGCCAGCAGCTTAGGGGGACGGAGATCGGCCGGGGAGCTGTTTTTT. Together with reference TRBV11-3 and TRBJ2-2, the CDR3 gives the full variable domain: EAGVVQSPRYKIIEKKQPVAFWCNPISGHNTLYWYLQNLGQGPELLIRYENEEAVDDSQLPKDRFSAERLKGVDSTLKIQPAELGDSAVYLCASSLGGRRSAGELFFGEGSRLTVL.

This chain connects TRBV29-1 to TRBJ1-1; maybe TRBD1 (5 bases). The CDR3 consists of 15 residues. V was cut by 7 bases and J by 0 bases, with 18 bases left in between. Germline V gene lookup returns CDR1 SQVTM and CDR2 ANQGSEA. In nucleotides, the CDR3 is TGCAGCGCCCGGGGCTCGACAGTAATGAACACTGAAGCTTTCTTT. It yields the protein CSARGSTVMNTEAFF.